These 5 T cell receptor beta chains were sequenced from one sample in a study of blood T cell repertoires in COVID-19. Here immunoSEQ multiplex PCR was the method, and the copy in TCRdb shows in-frame clones only, minus some. The table has some 380,000 clones, almost 90% seen once; the top ten hold 6.5%. The sample consisted of peripheral blood. These receptors all come from a man aged 18-30 years with active or convalescent COVID-19.

This chain connects TRBV27 to TRBJ2-1; the D gene is possibly TRBD1 (5 bases). V lost 1 base and J lost 8, with 15 bases in between. The germline V gene encodes CDR1 MNHEY and CDR2 SMNVEV (reference sequence). The CDR3 loop spans 15 amino acids. CDR3 residues: CASSLWTLDADEQFF. In nucleotides, the CDR3 is TGTGCCAGCAGTTTATGGACACTCGATGCTGATGAGCAGTTCTTC.

This clone was seen a single time. The genes are TRBV27 and TRBJ1-3, with D possibly matching TRBD1 (5 bases). The germline gives CDR1 MNHEY, CDR2 SMNVEV (reference sequence). Trimming removed 4 bases at V and 8 bases at J, with 12 bases between. CDR3 size: 13 residues. The CDR3 DNA is TGTGCCAGCAGTTCCGGGAGGGGTGACACCATATATTTT. It is translated as CASSSGRGDTIYF.

The DNA for the CDR3 is TGTGCCAGCAAGCCTTTCTTGAACACCGGGGAGCTGTTTTTT. This codes for CASKPFLNTGELFF. The V call is TRBV6-5, the J call TRBJ2-2; no definite D call. Trimming removed 7 bases at V and 1 base at J, with 10 bases between. The CDR3 is made up of 14 amino acids. CDR1 MNHEY and CDR2 SVGAGI come from the germline V gene.

This chain uses TRBV15 with TRBJ2-4; TRBD1 might be the D (6 bases). Trimming shortened V by 3 bases and J by 9 bases, and 21 bases separated the two germline ends. Germline loops: CDR1 LNHNV, CDR2 YYDKDF (reference sequence). The CDR3 extends over 16 amino acids. CDR3 residues: CATSSLQGLQMVIQYF. CDR3 sequence (DNA): TGTGCCACCAGCAGCCTCCAGGGGCTCCAAATGGTCATTCAGTACTTC. The variable domain in full, with the rest retrieved from reference TRBV15 and TRBJ2-4, is DAMVIQNPRYQVTQFGKPVTLSCSQTLNHNVMYWYQQKSSQAPKLLFHYYDKDFNNEADTPDNFQSRRPNTSFCFLDIRSPGLGDTAMYLCATSSLQGLQMVIQYFGAGTRLSVL.

This chain links TRBV18 with TRBJ1-1; TRBD1 matches at 11 bases. J gave up 3 bases and V 6 bases, and 3 bases lay outside the gene matches. The CDR3 extends over 14 amino acids. Germline CDR1 KGHSH, CDR2 LQKENI. CDR3 region: CASSGQGADTEAFF. The CDR3 nucleotides read TGTGCCAGCTCCGGACAGGGGGCCGACACTGAAGCTTTCTTT.